The 8 T cell receptor beta chains in this list originate from one sample, sequenced in a study of blood T cells in healthy people across ages. With a J-beta primer mix and a sample-barcoded 5' primer, a second PCR ran roughly 6 to 12 cycles. TCRdb redid the calling of the 5' RACE reads with MiXCR, one entry per CDR3 protein. The data contain 1.5 million to 2 million distinct CDR3 sequences, under 30% of them singletons. The sequenced sample consisted of blood. These receptors originate from a woman aged 30 to 39 in good health.

This clonotype appeared a few times. V usage is TRBV2 and J usage is TRBJ2-7, with D perhaps TRBD2 (5 bases). Germline CDR1 and CDR2: SNHLY and FYNNEI. The CDR3 is 11 residues long. Trimming removed 10 bases from V and 6 bases from J, with 13 bases in between. Here the CDR3 DNA reads TGTGCCACCTCCCCGGGAAGCGAGCAGTACTTC. Its protein is CATSPGSEQYF.

This rearrangement joins TRBV5-1 to TRBJ2-2; D is perhaps TRBD1 or TRBD2 (5 bases each). Germline CDR1 and CDR2: SGHRS and YFSETQ. The CDR3 spans 14 residues. Trimming took 1 base from V and 7 from J, leaving 11 bases between them. The CDR3 loop is CASSLRDGGGELFF. CDR3 sequence (DNA): TGCGCCAGCAGCTTGAGGGACGGAGGCGGGGAGCTGTTTTTT.

Of note for this clonotype: This may stem from a read error, because a much larger clone lies one nucleotide away. The rearrangement joins TRBV7-2 to TRBJ1-4, with a tentative D call TRBD1 (6 bases). The CDR3 covers 16 residues. Germline-derived CDR1 and CDR2 are SGHTA and FQGNSA. The V end was cut by 7 bases, the J end by 4 bases, with 19 bases between. The CDR3: CASTTTGTPLNEKLFF. DNA for the CDR3: TGTGCCAGCACCACCACAGGGACCCCCCTTAATGAAAAACTGTTTTTT.

V usage is TRBV7-2 and J usage is TRBJ1-2; the D gene is possibly TRBD1 (5 bases). The CDR3 is 16 residues long. The V gene lost 1 base and the J gene lost 4 bases, with 16 bases spanning the gap. Germline values: CDR1 SGHTA, CDR2 FQGNSA. CDR3 in DNA: TGTGCCAGCAGCTTAGGGGCTGGGTCAGGGAGCTATGGCTACACCTTC. Amino acid sequence: CASSLGAGSGSYGYTF.

This clonotype was seen a handful of times. The CDR3 here is CASSGGVRQGAQYF. CDR3 nucleotide sequence: TGTGCCAGCAGTGGAGGGGTACGGCAAGGGGCCCAGTACTTC. The V call is TRBV2, the J call TRBJ2-5, with D possibly called TRBD1 or TRBD2 (5 bases each). Germline V lookup: CDR1 SNHLY, CDR2 FYNNEI. This CDR3 region has 14 residues. The V end lost 4 bases, the J end lost 9 bases, and 18 bases lay between the germline ends.

The chain is built from TRBV24-1 and TRBJ2-3; D gene ambiguous. Germline-derived CDR1 and CDR2 are KGHDR and SFDVKD. V was cut by 4 bases and J by 2 bases, with 9 bases left in between. The CDR3 contains 14 residues. CDR3 loop: CATSDPPNTDTQYF. The CDR3 DNA sequence: TGTGCCACCAGTGACCCCCCGAACACAGATACGCAGTATTTT.

This rearrangement joins TRBV20-1 to TRBJ1-1, with D hard to call. CDR3 length: 13 amino acids. CDR1 is DFQATT and CDR2 is SNEGSKA in the germline V gene (reference sequence). Trimming left V 8 bases short and J 0 bases short, with 13 bases between. The chain's CDR3 is CSTIGRLNTEAFF. For the CDR3, the DNA is TGCAGTACTATCGGACGGTTGAACACTGAAGCTTTCTTT.

In its sample, this clonotype was seen many times. The chain carries TRBV7-2 and TRBJ2-7; D unresolved. In germline, CDR1 is SGHTA, CDR2 FQGNSA. There are 14 residues in the CDR3. V was pared by 5 bases and J by 5 bases, with 16 bases between. In DNA form, the CDR3 reads TGTGCCAGCAGCCTAAGTCGGACCCCAAACGAGCAGTACTTC. Protein: CASSLSRTPNEQYF. The full variable domain, its missing parts supplied by reference TRBV7-2 and TRBJ2-7, is GAGVSQSPSNKVTEKGKDVELRCDPISGHTALYWYRQSLGQGLEFLIYFQGNSAPDKSGLPSDRFSAERTGGSVSTLTIQRTQQEDSAVYLCASSLSRTPNEQYFGPGTRLTVT.